The 23 T cell receptor beta chains reported below all come from one sample, sequenced in a study of spatial heterogeneity in lung cancer. The time point denotes: sample taken at primary tumor resection. TCRdb passed the 5' RACE reads through MiXCR, listing each CDR3 protein once. Altogether roughly 23,000 distinct CDR3 sequences are present, around 5% being singletons, with the ten largest covering about 5%. The source material was PBMCs, sampled at surgery. Every receptor here comes from a male donor with early-stage non-small cell lung cancer.

Judged by abundance, this clonotype is medium-sized. The gene calls are TRBV28 and TRBJ1-4; D is unresolved. There are 11 residues in the CDR3. Looked up from germline, CDR1 is MDHEN and CDR2 is SYDVKM. Trimming stripped 5 bases from V and 8 bases from J, with 6 bases between. Here the CDR3 reads CASSHREKLFF. The CDR3 DNA follows: TGTGCCAGCAGTCACAGAGAAAAACTGTTTTTT. Full variable domain (rest looked up from reference TRBV28 and TRBJ1-4): DVKVTQSSRYLVKRTGEKVFLECVQDMDHENMFWYRQDPGLGLRLIYFSYDVKMKEKGDIPEGYSVSREKKERFSLILESASTNQTSMYLCASSHREKLFFGSGTQLSVL.

This clonotype was found many times. V and J are TRBV7-2 and TRBJ2-5, with TRBD2 matching 11 bases. The length of the CDR3 is 15 residues. The germline V gene encodes CDR1 SGHTA and CDR2 FQGNSA. V was clipped by 5 bases and J by 1 base; unmatched bases: 3. The CDR3 region has the DNA TGTGCCAGCAGCCCTGGACTAGCGGGCCAAGAGACCCAGTACTTC. Its translation: CASSPGLAGQETQYF.

In its sample, this clonotype was seen many times. The J gene is TRBJ1-2, the V gene TRBV24-1, with 7 bases matching TRBD1. The CDR3 has 15 amino acids. Germline loops: CDR1 KGHDR, CDR2 SFDVKD. V lost 4 bases to trimming and J lost 3 bases; unmatched junction nucleotides: 7. CDR3 nucleotide sequence: TGTGCCACCAGTGACCCTACCCAGGGGGACTATGGCTACACCTTC. Protein: CATSDPTQGDYGYTF.

This clonotype was observed many times. The V gene is TRBV5-1, the J gene TRBJ2-6; no definite D call. The CDR3 has 15 residues. Germline V gene data show CDR1 as SGHRS and CDR2 as YFSETQ. Trimming stripped 3 bases from V and 0 bases from J, with 7 bases between. For the CDR3, the DNA is TGCGCCAGCAGCTCGTTCAGCTCTGGGGCCAACGTCCTGACTTTC. Translating it yields CASSSFSSGANVLTF.

This clonotype was detected many times. This chain connects TRBV2 to TRBJ2-5; D may be TRBD2 (5 bases). V dropped 4 bases and J dropped 5 bases, with 14 bases sitting between them. The CDR3 is 14 residues long. Germline CDR1 is SNHLY and CDR2 is FYNNEI. CDR3 region: CASSVRRGSETQYF. The CDR3 DNA follows: TGTGCCAGCAGTGTCCGCCGGGGTTCCGAGACCCAGTACTTC.

This clonotype was counted many times. This may be a read error: a much more frequent sequence differs by one nucleotide. The chain uses TRBV5-1 and TRBJ2-5, with TRBD1 identical over 7 bases. The CDR3 is made up of 14 amino acids. Germline values: CDR1 SGHRS, CDR2 YFSETQ. This CDR3 reads CVSSPQGSGETQYF. Here the CDR3 DNA reads TGCGTCAGCAGTCCACAGGGGTCGGGGGAGACCCAGTACTTC.

This clonotype was seen ten or more times. The gene calls are TRBV5-5 and TRBJ2-5, with a tentative D call TRBD1 (6 bases). Looked up from germline, CDR1 is SGHKS and CDR2 is YYEKEE (reference sequence). The CDR3 runs to 16 residues. The V gene lost 5 bases and the J gene lost 4 bases, with 21 bases spanning the gap. Here the CDR3 DNA reads TGTGCCAGCAGTTTCTTCGGGACACCGTTTCCAGAGACCCAGTACTTC. It codes for CASSFFGTPFPETQYF.

This clonotype was found many times. The chain carries TRBV7-8 and TRBJ1-2; unclear D gene. The V gene lost 0 bases and the J gene lost 4 bases, with 3 bases spanning the gap. The CDR3 length is 12 residues. CDR1 is SGHVS, CDR2 FQNEAQ, per germline. CDR3 residues: CASSLASYGYTF. In DNA form, the CDR3 reads TGTGCCAGCAGCTTAGCCAGCTATGGCTACACCTTC.

This clonotype was counted at least ten times. The rearrangement uses TRBV29-1 and TRBJ2-1, with 12 bases that match TRBD2. The CDR3 contains 18 residues. CDR1 is SQVTM, CDR2 ANQGSEA, per germline. V trimming: 6 bases; J trimming: 7 bases; junction bases outside the gene matches: 19. The CDR3 is CSVGRRGATGTSGNEQFF. The CDR3 region has the DNA TGCAGCGTCGGTCGGCGGGGTGCGACCGGGACTAGCGGGAATGAGCAGTTCTTC.

Concerning this clonotype itself: Germline is not matched at one junction end, which may reflect a read error. The CDR3 DNA is TGTGGCAGCAGCTTAGTCGAAAAACTGTTTTTT. Protein sequence: CGSSLVEKLFF. This rearrangement joins TRBV7-9 to TRBJ1-4; no firm D call. The germline V gene has CDR1 SEHNR and CDR2 FQNEAQ (reference sequence). The CDR3 is 11 amino acids.

This clonotype was recorded a few times. The chain recombines TRBV19 with TRBJ2-7, with D unresolved. V dropped 4 bases and J dropped 5 bases, with 12 bases sitting between them. Germline V lookup: CDR1 LNHDA, CDR2 SQIVND (reference sequence). This CDR3 spans 13 amino acids. CDR3 in amino acids: CASSTQLRNEQYF. Here the CDR3 DNA reads TGTGCCAGTAGTACCCAACTACGGAACGAGCAGTACTTC.

There are many counts of this clonotype. This chain connects TRBV5-1 to TRBJ1-5; 7 positions agree with TRBD1. This CDR3 comprises 17 residues. CDR1 is SGHRS, CDR2 YFSETQ, per germline. J gave up 1 base and V 0 bases, and 7 bases lay outside the gene matches. The CDR3 loop is CASSLGRRGLSNQPQHF. The CDR3 DNA sequence: TGCGCCAGCAGCTTGGGACGGAGGGGGCTGAGCAATCAGCCCCAGCATTTT.

This clonotype was seen repeatedly, ten times or more. The chain is built from TRBV28 and TRBJ1-4; D not resolved. The CDR3 covers 14 residues. Trimming shortened V by 6 bases and J by 4 bases, and 12 bases separated the two germline ends. In germline, CDR1 is MDHEN, CDR2 SYDVKM. CDR3 DNA: TGTGCCAGCAGAGGCCATTCTGGTAATGAAAAACTGTTTTTT. It translates to CASRGHSGNEKLFF.

This clonotype showed up many times. V is TRBV6-2 or TRBV6-3 and J is TRBJ1-5; no definite D call. V dropped 2 bases and J dropped 4 bases, with 15 bases sitting between them. The germline CDR1 and CDR2 sequences are MNHEY and SVGEGT. CDR3 length: 16 residues. The CDR3 DNA sequence: TGTGCCAGCAGTTACGAGGCGGGGAAGGCTAATCAGCCCCAGCATTTT. This sequence encodes CASSYEAGKANQPQHF.

This clonotype was seen at least ten times. This chain joins TRBV27 and TRBJ2-1, with TRBD2 matching over 7 bases. The germline CDR1 and CDR2 sequences are MNHEY and SMNVEV (reference sequence). The CDR3 is 14 residues long. Germline trimming cut 2 bases from V and 8 bases from J; bases unmatched to any gene: 6. Here the CDR3 DNA reads TGTGCCAGCAGTTTACGGGGGGATGGGGATGAGCAGTTCTTC. Amino acid sequence: CASSLRGDGDEQFF.

This clonotype was found a few times. The rearrangement joins TRBV19 to TRBJ1-5, with D perhaps matching TRBD1 (6 bases). In germline, CDR1 is LNHDA, CDR2 SQIVND (reference sequence). The CDR3 sequence is 14 residues long. The V gene lost 0 bases and the J gene lost 5 bases, with 8 bases spanning the gap. The CDR3 is CASSIEQGYQPQHF. In nucleotides, the CDR3 is TGTGCCAGTAGTATAGAACAGGGTTATCAGCCCCAGCATTTT. Using reference TRBV19 and TRBJ1-5 for the parts outside the CDR3, the full variable domain is DGGITQSPKYLFRKEGQNVTLSCEQNLNHDAMYWYRQDPGQGLRLIYYSQIVNDFQKGDIAEGYSVSREKKESFPLTVTSAQKNPTAFYLCASSIEQGYQPQHFGDGTRLSIL.

In this sample, this clonotype turned up many times. The rearrangement joins TRBV7-2 to TRBJ2-5, with 7 nucleotides matching TRBD2. Trimming cost V 3 bases and J 1 base; bases outside gene matches: 5. This CDR3 is built from 15 residues. CDR1 is SGHTA and CDR2 is FQGNSA in the germline V gene. In DNA form, the CDR3 reads TGTGCCAGCAGCTTTCGAGCGGGGCCCCAAGAGACCCAGTACTTC. This gives the protein CASSFRAGPQETQYF.

This clonotype was seen repeatedly, ten times or more. This sequence joins TRBV7-9 and TRBJ2-3; the match to TRBD1 covers 7 bases. The CDR3 runs 14 residues. Trimming took 5 bases from V and 6 from J; bases not matched to a gene: 8. Germline V gives CDR1 SEHNR, CDR2 FQNEAQ (reference sequence). The CDR3 is CASSADRLSDTQYF. The CDR3 bases are TGTGCCAGCAGCGCGGACAGGCTATCGGATACGCAGTATTTT.

This clonotype has at least ten counts. The chain has TRBV7-3 and TRBJ2-6; perhaps TRBD2 as D (5 bases). The ends were cut back, 7 bases at V and 1 base at J, with 11 bases in the middle. CDR1 is SGHTA and CDR2 is FQGTGA in the germline V gene. The CDR3 is 15 amino acids. In nucleotides, the CDR3 is TGTGCCAGCACCAACGGACTTTCTGGGGCCAACGTCCTGACTTTC. Protein: CASTNGLSGANVLTF.

This clonotype has at least ten counts. The chain joins TRBV28 to TRBJ2-5; no firm D call. This CDR3 spans 16 amino acids. The germline V gene encodes CDR1 MDHEN and CDR2 SYDVKM. V was trimmed by 2 bases and J by 2 bases, leaving 15 bases between them. In DNA, the CDR3 is TGTGCCAGCAGTTTAAAGGGCAGTTCGTCACAAGAGACCCAGTACTTC. Protein: CASSLKGSSSQETQYF.

This clonotype was counted at least ten times. This chain uses TRBV24-1 with TRBJ2-3, with 8 positions matching TRBD1. The CDR3 spans 16 residues. With 2 bases clipped from V and 1 base from J, the junction kept 4 bases outside the gene matches. The germline gives CDR1 KGHDR, CDR2 SFDVKD. Written as DNA, the CDR3 is TGTGCCACCAGTGATTCAGGCAGGGGGCGCACAGATACGCAGTATTTT. Amino acid sequence: CATSDSGRGRTDTQYF.

This clonotype has a count of ten or more. The chain uses TRBV9 and TRBJ2-1, with D perhaps matching TRBD2 (5 bases). Deletions cut 3 bases from V and 0 bases from J, with 10 bases between. CDR1 and CDR2 (germline): SGDLS, YYNGEE. The CDR3 has 15 amino acids. In nucleotides, the CDR3 is TGTGCCAGCAGCGCACTAGACGCCTCCTACAATGAGCAGTTCTTC. Protein sequence: CASSALDASYNEQFF.

This clonotype was found many times. The J gene is TRBJ2-3, the V gene TRBV15, with TRBD1 matching over 7 bases. The germline V gene has CDR1 LNHNV and CDR2 YYDKDF (reference sequence). The CDR3 sequence is 15 residues long. V was clipped by 2 bases and J by 1 base; unmatched bases: 3. This chain's CDR3 is CATSRPGTGTDTQYF. For the CDR3, the DNA is TGTGCCACCAGCAGACCCGGGACAGGCACAGATACGCAGTATTTT.